This T cell receptor beta chain appears in the sequencing data of a study of beta chain features in type 1 diabetes. This clone was counted a few times. Its target is not known. Isolated RNA was reverse transcribed in full, so expressed TCRB transcripts were sequenced. About 4 million reads was the average for naive, central memory and regulatory T cell samples. The data were produced by immunoSEQ multiplex PCR, yet TCRdb's version contains in-frame clones alone and is incomplete. The table has under 250,000 clones, more than 11% seen once. Overall study results and limits: Type 1 diabetes patients had moderately but significantly shorter TCRB CDR3s in all four CD4+ subsets. Type 1 diabetes patients had fewer VDJ junction insertions and more deletions. Naive, central memory and Treg TCRB repertoires appeared more alike in patients than in healthy donors.

The source is a man between 25 and 39 years old with type 1 diabetes. Sequenced material: naive CD4+ T cells from blood.

Written as DNA, the CDR3 is TGTGCCAGCAGTAGCCCGGGGAGGGAGACCCAGTACTTC. Its translation is CASSSPGRETQYF. The chain carries TRBV2 and TRBJ2-5; tentative D call: TRBD2 (6 bases). The CDR3 is 13 amino acids. Trimming shortened V by 5 bases and J by 5 bases, and 12 bases separated the two germline ends. CDR1 is SNHLY and CDR2 is FYNNEI in the germline V gene.